What follows are 9 T cell receptor beta chains derived from one specimen sequenced in a study of blood T cell repertoires in COVID-19. Here immunoSEQ multiplex PCR was the method, and the copy in TCRdb shows in-frame clones only, minus some. The sample carries 79,000 or so clones, about 86% recorded once. Sequenced: peripheral blood. The receptors were gathered from a human donor in a cohort sampled during active COVID-19.

V is TRBV19 and J is TRBJ2-1; 8 bases agree with TRBD2. V shed 3 bases and J 3 bases; nucleotides not matched to a gene: 10. CDR1 is LNHDA and CDR2 is SQIVND in the germline V gene (reference sequence). This CDR3 is 17 amino acids long. The CDR3 loop is CASSIDGTRLGYNEQFF. CDR3 nucleotide sequence: TGTGCCAGTAGTATCGACGGGACTAGGTTGGGCTACAATGAGCAGTTCTTC.

The V and J genes are TRBV5-1 and TRBJ2-7; 11 bases line up with TRBD2. V dropped 4 bases and J dropped 4; count of bases not matched to a gene: 4. CDR1 and CDR2 from the germline V gene are SGHRS and YFSETQ. The CDR3 contains 14 residues. The CDR3 nucleotides are TGCGCCAGCAGCGACGCTAGCGGGAGGTACGAGCAGTACTTC. This translates into CASSDASGRYEQYF. Looking up the rest from reference TRBV5-1 and TRBJ2-7 gives the full variable domain: KAGVTQTPRYLIKTRGQQVTLSCSPISGHRSVSWYQQTPGQGLQFLFEYFSETQRNKGNFPGRFSGRQFSNSRSEMNVSTLELGDSALYLCASSDASGRYEQYFGPGTRLTVT.

The rearrangement links TRBV28 to TRBJ2-7, with TRBD2 matching over 7 bases. V lost 7 bases to trimming and J lost 3 bases; unmatched junction nucleotides: 3. The CDR3 contains 12 residues. Looked up from germline, CDR1 is MDHEN and CDR2 is SYDVKM. CDR3 sequence reads: CASTSGGYEQYF. The CDR3 region has the DNA TGTGCCAGCACATCGGGGGGCTACGAGCAGTACTTC.

This clone showed up just a few times. The chain couples TRBV12-5 to TRBJ2-2; no reliable D call. V was shortened by 5 bases and J by 3 bases, with 10 bases between the two germline ends. Germline-derived CDR1 and CDR2 are LGHNT and FRNRAP. There are 14 residues in the CDR3. DNA of the CDR3: TGTGCTAGTGGTCCCTGGGCCCACACCGGGGAGCTGTTTTTT. As protein: CASGPWAHTGELFF.

The V call is TRBV19, the J call TRBJ1-2; 7 bases are shared with TRBD1. CDR3 size: 17 residues. CDR1 and CDR2 from the germline V gene are LNHDA and SQIVND (reference sequence). V shed 7 bases and J 0 bases; nucleotides not matched to a gene: 14. The CDR3 DNA is TGTGCCAGTACTATCCCCGGGACAGTTAAGTCTAACTATGGCTACACCTTC. Translated, it gives CASTIPGTVKSNYGYTF.

The rearrangement uses TRBV29-1 and TRBJ2-3; maybe TRBD2 (6 bases). CDR1 and CDR2 from the germline V gene are SQVTM and ANQGSEA. This CDR3 spans 15 amino acids. V was pared by 4 bases and J by 6 bases, with 20 bases between. The CDR3 DNA sequence: TGCAGCGTTGCTCCTAGCGTACTCTTCAGGGATACGCAGTATTTT. Translated: CSVAPSVLFRDTQYF.

This rearrangement joins TRBV3-1 (or the pseudogene TRBV3-2) to TRBJ2-1; 7 bases align to TRBD1. The length of the CDR3 is 13 residues. Germline CDR1 and CDR2: LGHDT and YNNKEL (reference sequence). Losses at the gene ends were 4 bases for V and 9 bases for J; bases not matched to a gene: 6. This CDR3 reads CASSRQTGFEQFF. Written as DNA, the CDR3 is TGTGCCAGCAGCCGTCAGACAGGGTTTGAGCAGTTCTTC.

The V gene is TRBV19, the J gene TRBJ2-3; perhaps TRBD1 as D (7 bases). The CDR3 length is 18 residues. V was cut by 7 bases and J by 6 bases, with 29 bases left in between. The germline CDR1 and CDR2 sequences are LNHDA and SQIVND (reference sequence). CDR3 sequence reads: CASKTGRWRDPSEDTQYF. The CDR3 DNA sequence: TGTGCCAGTAAGACAGGGAGGTGGCGGGACCCCTCGGAGGATACGCAGTATTTT.

V usage is TRBV29-1 and J usage is TRBJ1-1; 8 bases agree with TRBD1. V trimming: 7 bases; J trimming: 3 bases; junction bases outside the gene matches: 7. The V gene's germline CDR1 is SQVTM and CDR2 ANQGSEA. The CDR3 is 13 residues long. The CDR3 DNA sequence: TGCAGCGCCTGGGGACAGGACCACACTGAAGCTTTCTTT. Protein sequence: CSAWGQDHTEAFF.